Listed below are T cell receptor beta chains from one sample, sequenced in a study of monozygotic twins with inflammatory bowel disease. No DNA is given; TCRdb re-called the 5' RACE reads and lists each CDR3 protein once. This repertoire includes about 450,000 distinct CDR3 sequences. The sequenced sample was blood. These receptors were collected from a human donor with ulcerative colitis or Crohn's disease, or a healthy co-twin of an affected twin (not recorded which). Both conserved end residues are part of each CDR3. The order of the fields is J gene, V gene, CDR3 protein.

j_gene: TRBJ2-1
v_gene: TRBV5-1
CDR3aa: CASSSGPNSYNEQFF

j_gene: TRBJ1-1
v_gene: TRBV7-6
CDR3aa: CASSRDPILNTEAFF

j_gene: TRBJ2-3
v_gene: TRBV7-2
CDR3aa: CASSPAELAGQNTQYF

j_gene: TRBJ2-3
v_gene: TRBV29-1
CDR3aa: CSVSIVPDTQYF

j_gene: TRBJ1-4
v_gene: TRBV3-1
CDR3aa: CASSQEPVGLFF

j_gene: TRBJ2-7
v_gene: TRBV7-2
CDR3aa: CASSLAWDLSYEQYF

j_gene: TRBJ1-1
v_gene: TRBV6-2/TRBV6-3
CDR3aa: CASSYSSSTPYEAFF

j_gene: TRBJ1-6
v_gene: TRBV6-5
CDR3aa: CASSEGIPPLHF

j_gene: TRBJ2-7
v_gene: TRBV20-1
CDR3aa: CSGAADPAYEQYF

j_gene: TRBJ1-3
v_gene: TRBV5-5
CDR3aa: CASSLGPNSGNTIYF

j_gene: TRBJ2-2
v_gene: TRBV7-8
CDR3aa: CASSLDRDRSGELFF

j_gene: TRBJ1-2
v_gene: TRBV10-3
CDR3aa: CAISESGDIGSVYGYTF

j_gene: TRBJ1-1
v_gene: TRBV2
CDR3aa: CASSGQVLNTEAFF

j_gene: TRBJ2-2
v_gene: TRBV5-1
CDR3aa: CASSLSGVTGELFF

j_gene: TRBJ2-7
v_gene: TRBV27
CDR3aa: CASRTGDRGGEQYF

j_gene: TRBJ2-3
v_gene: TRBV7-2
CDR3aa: CASSWLSGGRGTDTQYF

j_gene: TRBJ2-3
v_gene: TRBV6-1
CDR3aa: CASRRLAGSGDTQYF

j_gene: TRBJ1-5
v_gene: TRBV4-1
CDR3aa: CASSQLQSNQPQHF

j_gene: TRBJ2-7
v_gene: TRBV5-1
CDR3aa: CASSPQTGSSYEQYF

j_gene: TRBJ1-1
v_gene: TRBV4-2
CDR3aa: CASSQDRRLGTSGF

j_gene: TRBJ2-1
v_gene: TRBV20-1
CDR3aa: CSAPGGQFYEQFF

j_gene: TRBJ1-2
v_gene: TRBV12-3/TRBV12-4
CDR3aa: CASSLNPNYGYTF

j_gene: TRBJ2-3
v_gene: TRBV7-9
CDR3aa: CASSLGFSTDTQYF

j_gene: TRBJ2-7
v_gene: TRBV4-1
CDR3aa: CASSQERDSVYEQYF

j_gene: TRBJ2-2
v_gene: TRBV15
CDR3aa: CATSLGGVTGELFF

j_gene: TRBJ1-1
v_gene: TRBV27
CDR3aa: CASSYRTGGWTEAFF

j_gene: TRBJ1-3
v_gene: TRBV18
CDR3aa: CASSPSGDGNTIYF

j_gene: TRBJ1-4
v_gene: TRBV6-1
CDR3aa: CASSELGQANEKLFF

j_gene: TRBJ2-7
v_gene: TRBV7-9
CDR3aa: CASSRGLLYEQYF

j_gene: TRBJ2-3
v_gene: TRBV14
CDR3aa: CASSQIATDTQYF

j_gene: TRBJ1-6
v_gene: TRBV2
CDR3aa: CASGTASRNSPLHF

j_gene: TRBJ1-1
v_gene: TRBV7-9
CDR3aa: CATSRNTEAFF

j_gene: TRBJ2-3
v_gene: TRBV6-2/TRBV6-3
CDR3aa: CASSRPPSATDTQYF

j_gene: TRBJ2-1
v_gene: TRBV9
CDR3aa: CASSVGSGRANDNEQFF

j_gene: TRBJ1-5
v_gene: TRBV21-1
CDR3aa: CASSFENRGSFDQPQHF

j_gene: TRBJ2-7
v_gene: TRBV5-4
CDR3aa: CAVRDRGYEQYF

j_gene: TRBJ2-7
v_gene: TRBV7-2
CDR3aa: CASSPAPGTSRGEQYF

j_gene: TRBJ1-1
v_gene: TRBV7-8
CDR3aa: CASSARQGVLNTEAFF

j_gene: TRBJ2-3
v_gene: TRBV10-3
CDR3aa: CAISESRLAGGTDTQYF

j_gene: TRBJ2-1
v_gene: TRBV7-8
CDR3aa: CASSLFGGPYNEQFF

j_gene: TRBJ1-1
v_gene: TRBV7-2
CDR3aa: CASSSAPGQGLNTEAFF

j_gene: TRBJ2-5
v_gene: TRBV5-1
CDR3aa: CASSFIVKQETQYF

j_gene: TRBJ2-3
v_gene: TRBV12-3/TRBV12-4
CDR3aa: CASSFGTSADTQYF

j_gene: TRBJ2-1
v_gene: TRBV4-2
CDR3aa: CASSRESGGAYNEQFF

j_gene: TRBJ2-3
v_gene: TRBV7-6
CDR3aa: CASSSGIRQTDTQYF

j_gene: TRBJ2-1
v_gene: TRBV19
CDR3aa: CASSMGLAGHYNEQFF